This TCR beta chain came from a study of cytomegalovirus exposure and HLA in healthy donors. Overall study results and limits: Excluded: some indistinguishable V segments such as TRBV6-2 and TRBV6-3. In vitro, three CMV-associated chains proved specific for CMV antigens. Most observed TCR sequences were rare, whereas some public TCRs were detected in many donors. Prior analysis indicated that the majority of TCR beta V segments exhibited productivity approximately 90% or approximately 30% of the time.

The PCR employed 60 Vbeta primers together with 13 Jbeta primers. The data were produced by immunoSEQ multiplex PCR, yet TCRdb's version contains in-frame clones alone and is incomplete. The table shows about 180,000 clones, with 80% to 90% occurring only once. In the case of this clone: Its antigen is undetermined.

Between the trimmed V and J ends, which lost 2 bases and 0 bases, there was a span of 8 bases. CDR1 is SGHRS, CDR2 YFSETQ, per germline. CDR3 length: 14 amino acids. Material: PBMCs. This clonotype was obtained from a girl between 2 and 10 years old in good health and CMV-seropositive. The chain links TRBV5-1 to TRBJ1-1; D not certain. The CDR3 protein is CASSLGELNTEAFF. The CDR3 DNA is TGCGCCAGCAGCTTAGGAGAGTTGAACACTGAAGCTTTCTTT. The variable domain in full, with the rest retrieved from reference TRBV5-1 and TRBJ1-1, is KAGVTQTPRYLIKTRGQQVTLSCSPISGHRSVSWYQQTPGQGLQFLFEYFSETQRNKGNFPGRFSGRQFSNSRSEMNVSTLELGDSALYLCASSLGELNTEAFFGQGTRLTVV.